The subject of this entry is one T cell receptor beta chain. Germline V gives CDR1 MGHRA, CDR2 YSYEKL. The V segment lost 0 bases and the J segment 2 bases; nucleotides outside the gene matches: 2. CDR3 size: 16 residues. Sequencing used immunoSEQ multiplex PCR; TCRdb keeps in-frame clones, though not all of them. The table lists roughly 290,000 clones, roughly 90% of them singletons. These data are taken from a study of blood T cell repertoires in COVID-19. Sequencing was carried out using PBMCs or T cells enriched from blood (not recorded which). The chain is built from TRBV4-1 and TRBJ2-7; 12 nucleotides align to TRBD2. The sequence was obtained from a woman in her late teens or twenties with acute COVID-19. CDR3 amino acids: CASSQELAGGAYEQYF. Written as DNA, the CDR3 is TGCGCCAGCAGCCAAGAACTAGCGGGAGGTGCCTACGAGCAGTACTTC.